The 5 T cell receptor beta chains below come from one sample, sequenced in a study of cytomegalovirus exposure and HLA in healthy donors. A multiplex PCR was run with 60 Vbeta primers and 13 Jbeta primers. Assay used: immunoSEQ multiplex PCR; TCRdb lists only in-frame clones, some missing. Of just over 150,000 clones in the sample, about 88% were seen once. The specimen sequenced was PBMCs. The receptors come from a woman between 18 and 29 years old in good health and CMV-seronegative.

V is TRBV4-2 and J is TRBJ2-1; 12 bases agree with TRBD2. CDR1 and CDR2 (germline): LGHNA, YNFKEQ. V lost 2 bases to trimming and J lost 4 bases; unmatched junction nucleotides: 9. This CDR3 has 18 amino acids. CDR3 DNA: TGTGCCAGCAGCCAAAGGAAATCCCTAGCGGGAGGGTACAATGAGCAGTTCTTC. Translated, it gives CASSQRKSLAGGYNEQFF.

The rearrangement joins TRBV6-4 to TRBJ1-1; D remains unclear. The CDR3 length is 13 residues. Germline V CDR1 and CDR2: MRHNA, SNTAGT. V shed 3 bases and J shed 5 bases, with 10 bases lying between them. The CDR3 nucleotides are TGTGCCAGCAGTGAAGAAACGGGAACTGAAGCTTTCTTT. The encoded protein is CASSEETGTEAFF.

The chain carries TRBV5-6 and TRBJ1-1; D remains ambiguous. The CDR3 is 12 amino acids. CDR1 is SGHDT and CDR2 is YYEEEE in the germline V gene. The ends were cut back, 1 base at V and 3 bases at J, with 4 bases in the middle. The CDR3 sequence: CASSLYDTEAFF. As DNA, the CDR3 is TGTGCCAGCAGCTTGTATGACACTGAAGCTTTCTTT.

The chain has TRBV15 and TRBJ2-1, with a weak D call TRBD1 (5 bases). Germline V lookup: CDR1 LNHNV, CDR2 YYDKDF (reference sequence). V lost 6 bases and J 5 bases, leaving 11 bases between the germline ends. The length of the CDR3 is 13 residues. The CDR3 spells CATRDIWDNEQFF. The CDR3 DNA follows: TGTGCCACCAGGGACATCTGGGACAATGAGCAGTTCTTC.

The rearrangement joins TRBV5-1 to TRBJ2-5; D possibly corresponds to TRBD2 (6 bases). V lost 0 bases to trimming and J lost 4 bases, with 19 bases between them. The CDR3 consists of 17 residues. CDR1 is SGHRS, CDR2 YFSETQ, per germline. DNA of the CDR3: TGCGCCAGCAGCTTGGGGTCGGGGGTAGGCTTCTCAGAGACCCAGTACTTC. It encodes CASSLGSGVGFSETQYF.